This T cell receptor (beta chain) was retrieved from a study of cytomegalovirus exposure and HLA in healthy donors. The CDR3 consists of 18 residues. V gave up 3 bases and J gave up 0 bases; unmatched junction bases: 11. Looked up from germline, CDR1 is KGHSH and CDR2 is LQKENI. PCR amplification relied on 60 Vbeta primers (plus 13 Jbeta primers). Here immunoSEQ multiplex PCR was the method, and the copy in TCRdb shows in-frame clones only, minus some. The sample carries 150,000 to 200,000 clones, about 77% recorded once. This TCR was recovered from a woman younger than 45 in good health and CMV-seropositive. V and J are TRBV18 and TRBJ1-5; TRBD1 matches at 7 bases. Sequenced input: PBMCs. The CDR3 DNA reads TGTGCCAGCTCACCGAAACCGGGACAGCCATATAGCAATCAGCCCCAGCATTTT. Protein product: CASSPKPGQPYSNQPQHF.